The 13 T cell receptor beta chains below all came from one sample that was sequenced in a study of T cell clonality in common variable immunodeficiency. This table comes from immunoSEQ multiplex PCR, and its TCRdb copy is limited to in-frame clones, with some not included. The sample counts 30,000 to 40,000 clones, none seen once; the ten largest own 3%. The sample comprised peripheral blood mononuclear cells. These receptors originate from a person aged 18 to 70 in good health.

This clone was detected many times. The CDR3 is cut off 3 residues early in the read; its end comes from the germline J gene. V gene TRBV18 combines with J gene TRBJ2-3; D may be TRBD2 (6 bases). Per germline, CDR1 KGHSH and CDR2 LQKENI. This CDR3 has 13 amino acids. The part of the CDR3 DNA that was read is TGTGCCAGCTCACCACCGGGGGGTACGACG. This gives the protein CASSPPGGTT. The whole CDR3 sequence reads CASSPPGGTTQYF.

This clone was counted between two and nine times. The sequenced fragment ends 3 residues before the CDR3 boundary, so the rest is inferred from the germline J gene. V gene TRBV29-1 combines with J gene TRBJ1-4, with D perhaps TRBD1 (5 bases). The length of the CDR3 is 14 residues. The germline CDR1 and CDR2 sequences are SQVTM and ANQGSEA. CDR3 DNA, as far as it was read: TGCAGCGTTGAATTGGGTTCTGGGGCCAACGTA. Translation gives CSVELGSGANV. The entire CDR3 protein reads CSVELGSGANVLFF. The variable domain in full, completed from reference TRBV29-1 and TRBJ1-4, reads SAVISQKPSRDICQRGTSLTIQCQVDSQVTMMFWYRQQPGQSLTLIATANQGSEATYESGFVIDKFPISRPNLTFSTLTVSNMSPEDSSIYLCSVELGSGANVLFFGSGTQLSVL.

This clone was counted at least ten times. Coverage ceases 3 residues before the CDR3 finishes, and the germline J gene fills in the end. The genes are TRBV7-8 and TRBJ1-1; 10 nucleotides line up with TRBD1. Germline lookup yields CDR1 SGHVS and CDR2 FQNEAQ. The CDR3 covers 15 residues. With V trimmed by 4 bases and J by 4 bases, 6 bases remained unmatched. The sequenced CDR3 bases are TGTGCCAGCAGCTCTGACAGGGGGCTAGGCACTGAA. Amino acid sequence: CASSSDRGLGTE. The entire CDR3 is CASSSDRGLGTEAFF.

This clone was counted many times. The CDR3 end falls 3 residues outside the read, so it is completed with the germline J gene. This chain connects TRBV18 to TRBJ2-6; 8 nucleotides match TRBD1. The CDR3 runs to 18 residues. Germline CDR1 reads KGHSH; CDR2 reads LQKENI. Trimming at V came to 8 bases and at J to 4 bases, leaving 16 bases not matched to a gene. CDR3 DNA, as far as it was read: TGTGCCAGCGCTAAGGAGGACAGGGTGACATCCGGGGCCAACGTC. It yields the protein CASAKEDRVTSGANV. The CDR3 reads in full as CASAKEDRVTSGANVLTF.

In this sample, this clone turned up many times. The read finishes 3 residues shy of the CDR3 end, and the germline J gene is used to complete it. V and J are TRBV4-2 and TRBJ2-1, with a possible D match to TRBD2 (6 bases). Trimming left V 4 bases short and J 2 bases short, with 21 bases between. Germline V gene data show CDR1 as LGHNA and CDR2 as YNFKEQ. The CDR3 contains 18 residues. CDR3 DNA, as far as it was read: TGTGCCAGCAGCCCTGGGACTCCCGAGATGGGGGCCTACAATGAG. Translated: CASSPGTPEMGAYNE. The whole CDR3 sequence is CASSPGTPEMGAYNEQFF.

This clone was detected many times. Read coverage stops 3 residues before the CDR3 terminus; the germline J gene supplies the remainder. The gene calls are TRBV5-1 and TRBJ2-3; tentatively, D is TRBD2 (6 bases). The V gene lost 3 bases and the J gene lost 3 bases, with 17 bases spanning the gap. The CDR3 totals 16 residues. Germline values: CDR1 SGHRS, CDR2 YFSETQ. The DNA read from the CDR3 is TGCGCCAGCAGCTCCGGTGGTCTAGCGAAGACAGATACG. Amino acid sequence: CASSSGGLAKTDT. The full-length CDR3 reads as CASSSGGLAKTDTQYF.

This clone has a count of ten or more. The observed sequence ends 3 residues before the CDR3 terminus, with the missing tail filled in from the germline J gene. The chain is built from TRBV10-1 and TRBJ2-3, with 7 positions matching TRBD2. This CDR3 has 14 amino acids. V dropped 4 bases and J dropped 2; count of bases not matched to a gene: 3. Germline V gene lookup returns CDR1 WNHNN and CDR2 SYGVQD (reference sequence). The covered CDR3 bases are TGCGCCAGCAGTGCGGGGGGTATCACAGATACG. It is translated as CASSAGGITDT. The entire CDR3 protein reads CASSAGGITDTQYF.

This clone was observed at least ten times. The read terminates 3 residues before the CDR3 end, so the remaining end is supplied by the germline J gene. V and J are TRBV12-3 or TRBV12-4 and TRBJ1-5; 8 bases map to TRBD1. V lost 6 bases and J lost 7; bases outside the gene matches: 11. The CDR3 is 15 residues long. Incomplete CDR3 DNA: TGTGCCAGCAGCCCCCAGGGACAGGCGGGGCAGCCC. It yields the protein CASSPQGQAGQP. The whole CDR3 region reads CASSPQGQAGQPQHF.

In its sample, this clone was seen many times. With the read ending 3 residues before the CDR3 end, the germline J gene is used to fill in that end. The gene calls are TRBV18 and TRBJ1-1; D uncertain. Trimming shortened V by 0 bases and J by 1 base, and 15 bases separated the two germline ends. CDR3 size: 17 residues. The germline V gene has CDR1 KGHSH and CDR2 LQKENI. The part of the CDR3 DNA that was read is TGTGCCAGCTCACCACCAATAGCTCGTCATGAGAACACTGAA. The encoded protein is CASSPPIARHENTE. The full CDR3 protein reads CASSPPIARHENTEAFF.

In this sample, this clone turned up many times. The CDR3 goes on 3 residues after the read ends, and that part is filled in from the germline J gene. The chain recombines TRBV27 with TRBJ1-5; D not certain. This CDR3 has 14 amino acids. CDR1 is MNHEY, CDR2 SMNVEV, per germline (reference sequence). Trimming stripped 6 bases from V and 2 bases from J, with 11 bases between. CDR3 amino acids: CASSTSVRNQPQHF. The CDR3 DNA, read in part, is TGTGCCAGCAGCACCTCGGTTCGCAATCAGCCC.

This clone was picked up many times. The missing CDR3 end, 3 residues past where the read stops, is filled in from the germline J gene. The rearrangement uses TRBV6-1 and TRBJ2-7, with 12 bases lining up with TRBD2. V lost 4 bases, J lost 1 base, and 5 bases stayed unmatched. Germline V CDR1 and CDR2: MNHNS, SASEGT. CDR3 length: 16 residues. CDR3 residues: CASSATTSGRSYEQYF. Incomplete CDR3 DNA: TGTGCCAGCAGTGCGACGACTAGCGGGAGATCCTACGAG.

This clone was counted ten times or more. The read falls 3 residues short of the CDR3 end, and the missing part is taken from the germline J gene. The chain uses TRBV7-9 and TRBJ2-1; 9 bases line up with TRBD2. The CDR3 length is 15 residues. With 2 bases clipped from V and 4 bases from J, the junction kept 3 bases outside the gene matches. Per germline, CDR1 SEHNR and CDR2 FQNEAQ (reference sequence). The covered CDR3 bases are TGTGCCAGCAGCTTACTGACTAGCGGATACAATGAG. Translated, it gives CASSLLTSGYNE. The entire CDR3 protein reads CASSLLTSGYNEQFF.

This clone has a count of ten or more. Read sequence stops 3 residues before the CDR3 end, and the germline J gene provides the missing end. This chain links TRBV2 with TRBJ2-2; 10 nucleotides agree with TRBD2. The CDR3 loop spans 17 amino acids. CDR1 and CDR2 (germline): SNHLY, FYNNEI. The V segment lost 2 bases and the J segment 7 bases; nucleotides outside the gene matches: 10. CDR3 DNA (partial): TGTGCCAGCAGTGAATCCAGCGGGAGGGCCTTCGTCGGGGAG. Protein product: CASSESSGRAFVGE. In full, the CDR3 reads CASSESSGRAFVGELFF.